Below are 27 T cell receptor beta chains sequenced from a single sample in a study of spatial heterogeneity in lung cancer. This sample's time point: blood at routine non-recurrence follow-up after resection. From tumor, nontumor lung or frozen PBMC, whole RNA was taken unsorted for sequencing. Via MiXCR, TCRdb re-called the 5' RACE reads, giving one row per CDR3 protein. Among 25,000 to 30,000 distinct CDR3 sequences listed, less than 6% were seen once. Sequencing was performed on PBMCs, taken at follow-up. The receptors here all came from a male donor with early-stage non-small cell lung cancer.

This clonotype was seen more than once but under ten times. The chain uses TRBV15 and TRBJ2-4; D is possibly TRBD1 or TRBD2 (5 bases each). Trimming removed 2 bases from V and 3 bases from J, with 20 bases in between. Germline V gene data show CDR1 as LNHNV and CDR2 as YYDKDF (reference sequence). The CDR3 totals 18 residues. Here the CDR3 DNA reads TGTGCCACCAGCAGAACCGGGACCTCCCCATTAGGCAAAAACATTCAGTACTTC. Protein: CATSRTGTSPLGKNIQYF.

This clonotype occurred many times. The gene calls are TRBV30 and TRBJ2-7; weak D call: TRBD1 (6 bases). The germline V and J ends were trimmed by 0 bases and 2 bases, with 14 bases remaining between them. The CDR3 is made up of 15 amino acids. Germline V gene lookup returns CDR1 GTSNPN and CDR2 SVGIG (reference sequence). CDR3 sequence reads: CAWSVPGALTYEQYF. CDR3 coding DNA: TGTGCCTGGAGTGTACCAGGGGCCCTTACCTACGAGCAGTACTTC.

This clonotype was seen ten or more times. The genes are TRBV11-3 and TRBJ1-1, with 7 nucleotides matching TRBD1. The ends lost 5 bases at V and 5 bases at J; junction bases unmatched: 5. The CDR3 is 13 residues long. Per germline, CDR1 SGHNT and CDR2 YENEEA. CDR3 in amino acids: CASSRQGQTEAFF. DNA for the CDR3: TGTGCCAGCAGCCGACAGGGCCAGACTGAAGCTTTCTTT.

At least ten counts were recorded for this clonotype. The V and J genes are TRBV20-1 and TRBJ2-3, with D unclear. V was clipped by 3 bases and J by 0 bases, with 10 bases between them. This CDR3 has 14 amino acids. Germline lookup yields CDR1 DFQATT and CDR2 SNEGSKA (reference sequence). The CDR3: CSARGAASTDTQYF. CDR3 in DNA: TGCAGTGCTAGGGGTGCGGCTAGCACAGATACGCAGTATTTT.

V is TRBV20-1 and J is TRBJ1-1; D perhaps matches TRBD1 (5 bases). CDR3 length: 15 residues. Looked up from germline, CDR1 is DFQATT and CDR2 is SNEGSKA (reference sequence). V was shortened by 3 bases and J by 7 bases, with 21 bases between the two germline ends. The CDR3 sequence: CSARDISLLYFEAFF. The CDR3 DNA reads TGCAGTGCTAGGGACATTTCACTTCTCTATTTTGAAGCTTTCTTT.

Ten or more counts support this clonotype. J is TRBJ1-5 and V is TRBV3-1, with D unclear. Germline V CDR1 and CDR2: LGHDT, YNNKEL (reference sequence). The ends were cut back, 0 bases at V and 4 bases at J, with 4 bases in the middle. This CDR3 region has 13 residues. CDR3 nucleotide sequence: TGTGCCAGCAGCCAAGACATGAATCAGCCCCAGCATTTT. It encodes CASSQDMNQPQHF.

Only a few counts were recorded for this clonotype. CDR3 bases: TGTGCCAGCTCACCCGCCGGGACGGATGCCTACGAGCAGTACTTC. Its translation: CASSPAGTDAYEQYF. V is TRBV18 and J is TRBJ2-7; perhaps D is TRBD1 or TRBD2 (5 bases each). This CDR3 contains 15 residues. V lost 3 bases to trimming and J lost 2 bases, with 14 bases between them. Germline CDR1 and CDR2: KGHSH and LQKENI.

There are many counts of this clonotype. This chain uses TRBV20-1 with TRBJ2-7; 11 nucleotides align to TRBD1. The germline V gene has CDR1 DFQATT and CDR2 SNEGSKA (reference sequence). The CDR3 contains 15 residues. Trimming cost V 4 bases and J 3 bases; bases outside gene matches: 8. Here the CDR3 DNA reads TGCAGTGCTAAGCCCGGGACAGGGGGAGTCTACGAGCAGTACGTC. Translation gives CSAKPGTGGVYEQYV.

This clonotype was seen many times. The chain employs TRBV7-2 and TRBJ2-5; 9 nucleotides align to TRBD2. The CDR3 has 16 residues. CDR1 and CDR2 (germline): SGHTA, FQGNSA. Trimming at V came to 0 bases and at J to 2 bases, leaving 4 bases not matched to a gene. CDR3 amino acids: CASSLASGGLQETQYF. CDR3 sequence (DNA): TGTGCCAGCAGCTTAGCTAGCGGGGGTCTACAAGAGACCCAGTACTTC.

This clonotype was picked up a small number of times. The chain uses TRBV7-9 and TRBJ1-2; 7 bases agree with TRBD1. Trimming removed 2 bases from V and 8 bases from J; junction bases left unmatched: 8. The CDR3 spans 14 residues. Looked up from germline, CDR1 is SEHNR and CDR2 is FQNEAQ (reference sequence). The CDR3 is CASSLLYRGNGYTF. CDR3 in DNA: TGTGCCAGCAGCTTATTGTACAGGGGCAACGGCTACACCTTC.

This chain connects TRBV3-1 to TRBJ2-2; a possible D gene is TRBD1 (5 bases). V lost 1 base to trimming and J lost 0 bases, with 9 bases between them. There are 16 residues in the CDR3. CDR1 is LGHDT, CDR2 YNNKEL, per germline (reference sequence). DNA of the CDR3: TGTGCCAGCAGCCAAGTCGCAGGGACGAACACCGGGGAGCTGTTTTTT. Translation: CASSQVAGTNTGELFF.

This clonotype showed up many times. The gene calls are TRBV7-2 and TRBJ1-2; no definite D call. Trimming removed 4 bases from V and 4 bases from J, with 19 bases in between. Germline V gene lookup returns CDR1 SGHTA and CDR2 FQGNSA. CDR3 length: 16 amino acids. The CDR3 sequence is CASSSTRVTLGYGYTF. CDR3 DNA: TGTGCCAGCAGCTCCACCCGGGTGACACTCGGCTATGGCTACACCTTC.

This clonotype was seen repeatedly, ten times or more. J is TRBJ1-5 and V is TRBV2; TRBD1 is a possible D gene (5 bases). The ends were cut back, 8 bases at V and 7 bases at J, with 15 bases in the middle. The CDR3 spans 13 residues. CDR1 SNHLY and CDR2 FYNNEI come from the germline V gene. The CDR3 sequence is CASGGDSYQPQHF. The CDR3 nucleotides read TGTGCCAGCGGGGGTGACAGCTACCAGCCCCAGCATTTT.

This clonotype was recorded at least ten times. The chain employs TRBV12-5 and TRBJ1-3, with D maybe TRBD1 (6 bases). This CDR3 spans 14 amino acids. Per the germline V gene, CDR1 is LGHNT and CDR2 is FRNRAP. V was clipped by 5 bases and J by 2 bases, with 10 bases between them. In nucleotides, the CDR3 is TGTGCTAGTGGTCTTCGGACAGCTGGAAACACCATATATTTT. Encoded protein: CASGLRTAGNTIYF.

This clonotype has at least ten counts. The chain combines TRBV10-3 with TRBJ1-2; D not resolved. Trimming removed 0 bases at V and 4 bases at J, with 15 bases between. The length of the CDR3 is 16 residues. Germline loops: CDR1 ENHRY, CDR2 SYGVKD. CDR3 DNA sequence: TGTGCCATCAGTGAGTCCGGCAGGACGATAAGCTATGGCTACACCTTC. Translated, it gives CAISESGRTISYGYTF.

This clonotype showed up many times. This chain links TRBV20-1 with TRBJ2-3; perhaps TRBD1 as D (5 bases). CDR1 is DFQATT, CDR2 SNEGSKA, per germline (reference sequence). Trimming removed 6 bases from V and 6 bases from J, with 10 bases in between. The CDR3 has 11 residues. The CDR3, as DNA: TGCAGTGCGCCAGGGTTGGATACGCAGTATTTT. Its translation is CSAPGLDTQYF.

This clonotype qualifies as medium-sized. The J gene is TRBJ2-1, the V gene TRBV29-1; TRBD1 might be the D (6 bases). Trimming took off 5 bases at V and 8 bases at J, with 19 bases between the two ends. Germline CDR1 reads SQVTM; CDR2 reads ANQGSEA. The CDR3 covers 14 residues. CDR3 sequence: CSVSGQSIGYEQFF. Here the CDR3 DNA reads TGCAGCGTTTCTGGACAGTCGATCGGCTATGAGCAGTTCTTC.

This clonotype was found a few times. The V and J genes are TRBV19 and TRBJ2-2; 10 bases are a match to TRBD2. This CDR3 has 15 amino acids. Trimming at V came to 3 bases and at J to 5 bases, leaving 3 bases not matched to a gene. From germline, CDR1 is LNHDA and CDR2 SQIVND (reference sequence). CDR3 bases: TGTGCCAGTAGTATCCTAGCGGGAGTTACCGGGGAGCTGTTTTTT. Translating gives CASSILAGVTGELFF.

This clonotype was observed many times. V usage is TRBV7-2 and J usage is TRBJ2-3; D is ambiguous. V was cut by 1 base and J by 0 bases, with 8 bases left in between. The germline CDR1 and CDR2 sequences are SGHTA and FQGNSA. CDR3 size: 15 residues. The CDR3 region has the DNA TGTGCCAGCAGCTTAGTTTACGGGAGCACAGATACGCAGTATTTT. Translated, it gives CASSLVYGSTDTQYF.

The V and J genes are TRBV15 and TRBJ1-6, with TRBD1 as a possible D gene (6 bases). The V end was cut by 1 base, the J end by 8 bases, with 12 bases between. Per germline, CDR1 LNHNV and CDR2 YYDKDF (reference sequence). The CDR3 is 15 residues long. CDR3 coding DNA: TGTGCCACCAGCAGAGCAGGGCAGGGGTATTCACCCCTCCACTTT. It is translated as CATSRAGQGYSPLHF. Full variable domain (rest looked up from reference TRBV15 and TRBJ1-6): DAMVIQNPRYQVTQFGKPVTLSCSQTLNHNVMYWYQQKSSQAPKLLFHYYDKDFNNEADTPDNFQSRRPNTSFCFLDIRSPGLGDTAMYLCATSRAGQGYSPLHFGNGTRLTVT.

This clonotype was counted many times. This chain uses TRBV18 with TRBJ2-5; 13 nucleotides match TRBD2. The ends lost 6 bases at V and 3 bases at J; junction bases unmatched: 7. The CDR3 covers 16 residues. In germline, CDR1 is KGHSH, CDR2 LQKENI. CDR3 residues: CASSLRGLAGKETQYF. CDR3 DNA: TGTGCCAGCTCCCTCAGGGGACTAGCGGGAAAAGAGACCCAGTACTTC.

The chain recombines TRBV4-2 with TRBJ1-1; TRBD1 matches 12 bases. The ends lost 1 base at V and 4 bases at J; junction bases unmatched: 7. The CDR3 length is 17 residues. Germline CDR1 is LGHNA and CDR2 is YNFKEQ. CDR3 coding DNA: TGTGCCAGCAGCCAAGTAGGGACAGGGGGCGCGGTCACTGAAGCTTTCTTT. It specifies CASSQVGTGGAVTEAFF.

This clonotype was counted ten times or more. The rearrangement joins TRBV12-5 to TRBJ1-2; 9 nucleotides match TRBD1. Germline-derived CDR1 and CDR2 are LGHNT and FRNRAP. This CDR3 has 14 residues. Unmatched junction bases numbered 4, after V lost 4 bases and J lost 4 bases. This CDR3 is CASGWGQGAYGYTF. Here the CDR3 DNA reads TGTGCTAGTGGTTGGGGACAGGGCGCCTATGGCTACACCTTC.

The CDR3 sequence is CASSLTYRTGSGELFF. The CDR3 nucleotides are TGTGCCAGCAGCTTGACCTATCGGACAGGTTCCGGGGAGCTGTTTTTT. The chain recombines TRBV5-6 with TRBJ2-2; TRBD1 aligns across 7 bases. V shed 1 base and J 6 bases; nucleotides not matched to a gene: 9. Germline loops: CDR1 SGHDT, CDR2 YYEEEE. The CDR3 loop spans 16 amino acids.

At least ten counts were recorded for this clonotype. The rearrangement joins TRBV28 to TRBJ2-7; possible D gene TRBD1, 5 bases. The CDR3 totals 13 residues. The V end lost 2 bases, the J end lost 2 bases, and 7 bases lay between the germline ends. CDR1 is MDHEN and CDR2 is SYDVKM in the germline V gene. CDR3 loop: CASSLTGPYEQYF. Written as DNA, the CDR3 is TGTGCCAGCAGTTTAACAGGCCCCTACGAGCAGTACTTC.

By its share, this clonotype is medium-sized. The chain couples TRBV29-1 to TRBJ2-3; TRBD2 aligns across 8 bases. CDR1 and CDR2 (germline): SQVTM, ANQGSEA. The CDR3 consists of 13 residues. The V gene end was trimmed by 7 bases and the J gene end by 4 bases; junction bases not matched to a gene: 7. CDR3 bases: TGCAGCGCCGATAGCGGGACCGCAGATACGCAGTATTTT. Protein: CSADSGTADTQYF.

Many counts were recorded for this clonotype. V and J are TRBV30 and TRBJ2-2; D is possibly TRBD2 (6 bases). Trimming took 3 bases from V and 4 from J, leaving 9 bases between them. CDR1 is GTSNPN, CDR2 SVGIG, per germline (reference sequence). CDR3 length equals 13 residues. In DNA form, the CDR3 reads TGTGCCTGGAGACTAGCTGCCACCGGGGAGCTGTTTTTT. It codes for CAWRLAATGELFF. Filled out from reference TRBV30 and TRBJ2-2, the complete variable domain reads SQTIHQWPATLVQPVGSPLSLECTVEGTSNPNLYWYRQAAGRGLQLLFYSVGIGQISSEVPQNLSASRPQDRQFILSSKKLLLSDSGFYLCAWRLAATGELFFGEGSRLTVL.